The rows below give T cell receptor beta chains drawn from one sample of a study of glioma-infiltrating T cells. TCRdb reprocessed the multiplex PCR reads via MiXCR and lists one record per CDR3 protein. This table has around 350,000 distinct CDR3 sequences, less than 50% appearing once. Sequenced sample: glioma tissue, nonneoplastic brain tissue, or PBMCs (not recorded which). The receptors derive from a human donor with low-grade glioma or glioblastoma, undergoing nonglioma brain surgery, or in good health (not recorded which). The CDR3 runs from the conserved cysteine through the conserved F or W. The D gene is left open where the match is weak. Rows give clone size only sometimes, using once, few, many, or a class for an expanded clone.

d_call clone_size j_call v_call cdr3_aa cdr3_nt
NA few TRBJ1-2 TRBV7-9 CASSLGIYGYTF TGTGCCAGCAGCTTAGGGATCTATGGCTACACCTTC
NA many TRBJ2-1 TRBV27 CASSLNQNHPYNEQFF TGTGCCAGCAGTCTAAATCAGAATCATCCCTACAATGAGCAGTTCTTC
NA many TRBJ2-7 TRBV4-1 CASSQDRYEQYF TGTGCCAGCAGCCAAGATCGCTACGAGCAGTACTTC
TRBD1 many TRBJ1-5 TRBV6-2/TRBV6-3 CASSSQGYQPQHF TGTGCCAGCAGTTCACAGGGGTATCAGCCCCAGCATTTT
NA many TRBJ2-7 TRBV27 CASSYFRGHEQYF TGTGCCAGCAGTTATTTCAGGGGCCACGAGCAGTACTTC
NA few TRBJ2-1 TRBV27 CASPGWPKGEASHNEQFF TGTGCCAGCCCGGGCTGGCCCAAGGGGGAGGCCTCCCACAATGAGCAGTTCTTC
TRBD1 NA TRBJ1-1 TRBV14 CASSQPGQGAINTEAFF TGTGCCAGCAGCCAACCCGGACAGGGGGCGATAAACACTGAAGCTTTCTTT
TRBD2 NA TRBJ2-1 TRBV4-1 CASSQDLTSGAYEQFF TGCGCCAGCAGCCAAGATTTGACTAGCGGAGCCTACGAGCAGTTCTTC
NA many TRBJ2-3 TRBV27 CASSLVGGYTDTQYF TGTGCCAGCAGTTTAGTCGGCGGGTACACAGATACGCAGTATTTT
TRBD2 NA TRBJ2-1 TRBV6-6 CASPTSGAYNEQFF TGTGCCAGCCCTACTAGCGGAGCTTACAATGAGCAGTTCTTC
NA few TRBJ1-4 TRBV20-1 CSARQGSEKLFF TGCAGTGCTAGACAGGGGTCTGAAAAACTGTTTTTT
NA few TRBJ1-5 TRBV28 CASSFWSRQDQPQHF TGTGCCAGCAGTTTCTGGTCACGCCAGGATCAGCCCCAGCATTTT
TRBD2 NA TRBJ2-7 TRBV28 CASSTPGTSGSYEQYF TGTGCCAGCTCCACACCCGGGACTAGCGGGAGCTACGAGCAGTACTTC
TRBD1 NA TRBJ1-1 TRBV12-3/TRBV12-4 CASSYGTGSWTEAFF TGTGCCAGCAGTTACGGGACAGGGAGCTGGACTGAAGCTTTCTTT
NA NA TRBJ2-2 TRBV7-3 CASSLMLSADNTGELFF TGTGCCAGCAGCTTAATGCTGTCGGCGGACAACACCGGGGAGCTGTTTTTT
TRBD1 many TRBJ1-1 TRBV20-1 CSALGGQGASMNTEAFF TGCAGTGCACTGGGGGGACAGGGGGCTTCTATGAACACTGAAGCTTTCTTT
TRBD2 NA TRBJ2-3 TRBV20-1 CSARDRGTSANTQYF TGCAGTGCTAGAGATAGGGGCACTAGCGCCAATACGCAGTATTTT
TRBD1 medium-sized TRBJ1-2 TRBV27 CASRRTGYDGYTF TGTGCCAGCAGGAGGACAGGGTATGATGGCTACACCTTC
NA NA TRBJ2-1 TRBV28 CASSSVPGSYNEQFF TGTGCCAGCAGTTCGGTCCCAGGCTCCTACAATGAGCAGTTCTTC
NA NA TRBJ2-7 TRBV6-1 CASSSLRQGGFGEQYF TGTGCCAGCAGTTCCCTGCGACAGGGAGGTTTCGGCGAGCAGTACTTC
NA NA TRBJ2-2 TRBV7-3 CASSLNPPRTTGEMFF TGTGCCAGCAGCTTAAACCCCCCCAGAACCACCGGGGAGATGTTTTTT
NA NA TRBJ1-1 TRBV4-3 CASSQEAGRVTEAFF TGCGCCAGCAGCCAAGAGGCAGGTCGAGTCACTGAAGCTTTCTTT
TRBD2 many TRBJ2-1 TRBV27 CASSLAGGPIEQFF TGTGCCAGCAGTTTAGCGGGAGGGCCGATTGAGCAGTTCTTC
TRBD2 few TRBJ2-3 TRBV20-1 CSARDRLAGVTDTQYF TGCAGTGCTAGAGACCGACTAGCGGGAGTCACAGATACGCAGTATTTT
TRBD1 few TRBJ1-2 TRBV6-2/TRBV6-3 CASSPDRGPIYGYTF TGTGCCAGCAGCCCGGACAGGGGGCCTATCTATGGCTACACCTTC
TRBD1 once TRBJ1-1 TRBV4-1 CVSSHQTGVAEAFF TGCGTCAGCAGCCACCAAACAGGGGTGGCTGAAGCTTTCTTT
TRBD1 few TRBJ2-7 TRBV15 CATSRDLPGQGGYEQYF TGTGCCACCAGCAGAGATCTTCCCGGACAGGGTGGCTACGAGCAGTACTTC
NA NA TRBJ2-5 TRBV7-2 CASSVVKKETQYF TGTGCCAGCAGCGTGGTCAAAAAAGAGACCCAGTACTTC
NA many TRBJ1-2 TRBV6-1 CASSRGTEQYGYTF TGTGCCAGCAGTCGAGGGACGGAACAGTATGGCTACACCTTC
TRBD1 NA TRBJ1-5 TRBV7-3 CASSLARGRPYSNQPQHF TGTGCCAGCAGCTTAGCCAGGGGGCGACCCTATAGCAATCAGCCCCAGCATTTT
NA NA TRBJ1-1 TRBV6-1 CASSGPGHPGTEAFF TGTGCCAGCAGTGGACCGGGACACCCGGGCACTGAAGCTTTCTTT
TRBD1 few TRBJ1-4 TRBV4-1 CASSQDGTGQQRVF TGCGCCAGCAGCCAAGACGGGACAGGGCAACAGAGGGTTTTT
NA NA TRBJ2-5 TRBV27 CANSRGGQRETQYF TGTGCCAACAGCCGCGGGGGACAGCGAGAGACCCAGTACTTC
NA NA TRBJ1-2 TRBV12-3/TRBV12-4 CASSFTRDRKDGYGYTF TGTGCCAGCAGTTTTACCCGTGACAGGAAGGACGGCTATGGCTACACCTTC
NA once TRBJ1-5 TRBV4-2 CASSTGGSAQPQHF TGTGCCAGCAGCACAGGAGGGAGCGCTCAGCCCCAGCATTTT
NA NA TRBJ1-2 TRBV7-2 CASSLARGGENYGYTF TGTGCCAGCAGCTTAGCGCGGGGGGGAGAGAACTATGGCTACACCTTC
NA NA TRBJ2-1 TRBV20-1 CSAIFARHGNEQFF TGCAGTGCTATCTTCGCCAGACATGGGAATGAGCAGTTCTTC
NA NA TRBJ1-3 TRBV4-2 CASSQRTDSGDTIYF TGTGCCAGCAGCCAGCGGACTGACTCTGGAGACACCATATATTTT
NA NA TRBJ1-4 TRBV7-9 CASSLRSYEKLFF TGTGCCAGCAGCTTGAGAAGTTATGAAAAACTGTTTTTT
TRBD1 many TRBJ1-1 TRBV27 CASSRDRMNTEAFF TGTGCCAGCAGCCGGGACAGGATGAACACTGAAGCTTTCTTT
NA NA TRBJ1-5 TRBV20-1 CSARSAGFSNQPQHF TGCAGTGCTAGAAGCGCGGGGTTTAGCAATCAGCCCCAGCATTTT
NA NA TRBJ2-3 TRBV7-6 CASSSSRTDTKYF TGTGCCAGCAGCTCGTCTAGGACAGATACGAAGTATTTT
NA NA TRBJ1-6 TRBV6-1 CASSRQGRIGYSPLHF TGTGCCAGCAGTCGTCAAGGACGGATCGGGTATTCACCCCTCCACTTT
TRBD2 once TRBJ2-1 TRBV12-3/TRBV12-4 CASTIGTKTYNEQFF TGTGCCAGCACCATCGGGACTAAGACCTACAATGAGCAGTTCTTC
TRBD2 many TRBJ2-7 TRBV6-5 CASSYSDSGIYEQYF TGTGCCAGCAGTTACTCGGATAGCGGGATCTACGAGCAGTACTTC
NA many TRBJ2-5 TRBV7-2 CASAGETQYF TGTGCCAGCGCTGGAGAGACCCAGTACTTC
TRBD2 many TRBJ2-7 TRBV28 CASSSGLAGEYEQYF TGTGCCAGCAGTTCCGGACTAGCGGGAGAATACGAGCAGTACTTC
NA NA TRBJ2-5 TRBV20-1 CSAWRQAQETQYF TGCAGTGCTTGGAGGCAGGCCCAAGAGACCCAGTACTTC
NA many TRBJ1-1 TRBV6-2/TRBV6-3 CASSTLGGAGSTEAFF TGTGCCAGCAGTACGCTAGGGGGGGCCGGGAGCACTGAAGCTTTCTTT
TRBD1 few TRBJ1-1 TRBV19 CASSRQGNWEAFF TGTGCCAGTAGCCGACAGGGAAACTGGGAAGCTTTCTTT
NA few TRBJ2-7 TRBV4-1 CASSQGDLTGEQYF TGCGCCAGCAGCCAAGGGGACTTGACGGGGGAGCAGTACTTC
TRBD1 many TRBJ1-1 TRBV28 CASRDRGQRTEAFF TGTGCCAGCAGAGACAGGGGGCAGCGAACTGAAGCTTTCTTT
TRBD2 many TRBJ2-1 TRBV20-1 CSAPSTSGRANEQFF TGCAGTGCTCCCTCGACTAGCGGGAGGGCCAATGAGCAGTTCTTC
TRBD2 few TRBJ2-7 TRBV5-1 CASSPRGSGSYEQYF TGCGCCAGCAGCCCCCGGGGTAGCGGGAGCTACGAGCAGTACTTC
TRBD1 NA TRBJ1-1 TRBV20-1 CSPGTENTEAFF TGCAGTCCCGGGACAGAGAACACTGAAGCTTTCTTT
TRBD1 NA TRBJ2-7 TRBV6-2/TRBV6-3 CASSFLLRGNPREQYF TGTGCCAGCAGTTTCCTTCTCAGGGGGAACCCTAGGGAGCAGTACTTC
TRBD2 NA TRBJ2-7 TRBV6-2/TRBV6-3 CASSLPGEGIGEQHF TGTGCCAGCAGTTTGCCCGGGGAGGGGATCGGCGAGCAGCACTTC
NA few TRBJ2-3 TRBV24-1 CATSDYGTSDTQYF TGTGCCACCAGTGATTACGGGACCTCAGATACGCAGTATTTT
NA NA TRBJ2-4 TRBV27 CASTWVGALRYF TGTGCCAGCACCTGGGTAGGGGCGCTCCGGTACTTC